This T cell receptor (beta chain) was recovered during a study of blood T cell repertoires in COVID-19. Study as a whole: Both acute and convalescent COVID-19 samples were obtained from the United States, Italy and Spain. Sample material is recorded as cDNA or gDNA derived from T cells, B-cell-depleted T cells, or PBMCs.

With V trimmed by 4 bases and J by 10 bases, 9 bases remained unmatched. The CDR3 runs to 15 residues. Germline assignment: CDR1 SNHLY and CDR2 FYNNEI. In the authors' methods: Reference gene primer amplification yielded estimated nucleated cell counts. Here immunoSEQ multiplex PCR was the method, and the copy in TCRdb shows in-frame clones only, minus some. From that table come the V and J calls and clone size; the DNA was used to work out D and trimming. The sample has 300,000 to 400,000 clones, 83% seen once; the top ten hold almost 3%. The TCR originated in a man aged 25-45 years with active or convalescent COVID-19. This chain uses TRBV2 with TRBJ2-1; 11 nucleotides agree with TRBD2. Sequenced material: peripheral blood. The CDR3 coding sequence is TGTGCCAGCAGTGTCTTACTAGCGGGAGCAGACGAGCAGTTCTTC. Protein sequence: CASSVLLAGADEQFF.